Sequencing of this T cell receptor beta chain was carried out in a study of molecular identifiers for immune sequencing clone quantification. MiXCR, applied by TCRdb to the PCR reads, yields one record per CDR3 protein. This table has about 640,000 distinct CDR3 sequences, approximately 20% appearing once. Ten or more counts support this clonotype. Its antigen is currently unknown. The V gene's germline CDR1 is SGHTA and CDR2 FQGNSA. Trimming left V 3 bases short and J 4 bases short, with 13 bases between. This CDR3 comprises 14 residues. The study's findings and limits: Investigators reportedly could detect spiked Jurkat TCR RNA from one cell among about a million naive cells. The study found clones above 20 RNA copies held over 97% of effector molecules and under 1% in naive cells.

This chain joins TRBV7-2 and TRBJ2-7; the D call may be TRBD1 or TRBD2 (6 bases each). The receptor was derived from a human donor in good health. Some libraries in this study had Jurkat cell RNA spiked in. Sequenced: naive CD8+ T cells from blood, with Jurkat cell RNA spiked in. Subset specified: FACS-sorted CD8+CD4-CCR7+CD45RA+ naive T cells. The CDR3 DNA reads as TGTGCCAGCAGCTTTGGGGGCGCGGGATACGAGCAGTACTTC. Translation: CASSFGGAGYEQYF.